Detailed here is one T cell receptor (beta chain). Its antigen remains unidentified. The sample originates from a study of OX40 agonist ivuxolimab in advanced cancers. About the study: Allowance was made for prior anti-PD-1, anti-PD-L1 or anti-CTLA-4 therapy, and 40% to 45% had some. Study-level results: Expanded peripheral T cell antigen specificity was not determined.

The junction had 10 bases not matched to a gene; V was cut back by 3 bases and J by 9 bases. This CDR3 region has 16 residues. CDR1 and CDR2 from the germline V gene are KGHSH and LQKENI. Patients were ineligible given autoimmune disease history or systemic immunosuppression. Sequencing used immunoSEQ multiplex PCR; TCRdb keeps in-frame clones, though not all of them. The table records approximately 74,000 clones, roughly nine tenths of them present only once. The origin of this receptor is an adult with an advanced solid tumor such as melanoma, head and neck, liver or kidney cancer. This rearrangement joins TRBV18 to TRBJ2-1, with 11 positions matching TRBD2. Sequenced material: CD4+ or CD8+ T cells sorted from blood, taken in a trial of the OX40 agonist ivuxolimab. The CDR3 reads CASSPKTSGIRIEQFF. CDR3 bases: TGTGCCAGCTCACCGAAGACTAGCGGGATAAGGATTGAGCAGTTCTTC.